A selection of T cell receptor beta chains follows, all from one sample in a study of immune evolution from preneoplasia to lung adenocarcinoma. Sequencing used immunoSEQ multiplex PCR; TCRdb keeps in-frame clones, though not all of them. In the table there are about 3,800 clones, over 75% of which are singletons. What was sequenced was FFPE adjacent normal lung tissue. The receptors here all came from a person aged 65-85 years with lung adenocarcinoma. Each CDR3 is given with its conserved first and last residue. Fields, in order: D gene, V gene, J gene, clone size, CDR3 protein, CDR3 DNA. A D gene is named only where the DNA matches it firmly. The listing skips clone size in some rows; elsewhere it reads once, few, many or a size class.

-	TRBV21-1	TRBJ2-7	-	CASSKVGPDEQYF	TGTGCCAGCAGCAAGGTTGGGCCTGACGAGCAGTACTTC
-	TRBV19	TRBJ2-7	-	CASSTLQVPYEQYF	TGTGCCAGTAGTACCTTACAGGTACCCTACGAGCAGTACTTC
TRBD2	TRBV4-2	TRBJ2-1	-	CASRSSGGSGNEQFF	TGTGCCAGCAGGAGCAGTGGCGGGAGTGGCAATGAGCAGTTCTTC
-	TRBV5-1	TRBJ2-5	-	CASSLEAFGAGQETQYF	TGCGCCAGCAGCTTGGAGGCGTTCGGGGCGGGACAAGAGACCCAGTACTTC
-	TRBV6-6	TRBJ1-2	-	CASSHEPAVYGYTF	TGTGCCAGCAGTCACGAACCCGCGGTCTATGGCTACACCTTC
TRBD1	TRBV10-3	TRBJ2-7	-	CAITPGGLEQYF	TGTGCCATCACACCAGGGGGCCTCGAGCAGTACTTC
-	TRBV29-1	TRBJ2-7	few	CSARVRTPRTYEQYF	TGCAGCGCTAGGGTTAGGACACCTCGAACCTACGAGCAGTACTTC
-	TRBV5-6	TRBJ1-2	once	CASSRGRNYGYTF	TGTGCCAGCAGCCGCGGACGGAACTATGGCTACACCTTC
TRBD2	TRBV11-3	TRBJ2-1	-	CASSGRGGSSYNEQFF	TGTGCCAGCAGCGGCCGGGGGGGGAGCTCCTACAATGAGCAGTTCTTC
-	TRBV7-9	TRBJ2-7	-	CASSSPVRAGSKYEQYF	TGTGCCAGCAGCTCCCCCGTCCGGGCAGGGAGCAAGTACGAGCAGTACTTC
-	TRBV6-5	TRBJ2-3	-	CASSYRLFTDTQYF	TGTGCCAGCAGTTACAGGCTCTTCACAGATACGCAGTATTTT
-	TRBV27	TRBJ2-1	-	CASSSGVYNEQFF	TGTGCCAGCAGTTCAGGAGTATACAATGAGCAGTTCTTC
-	TRBV28	TRBJ1-5	-	CASSLSTWGPQHF	TGTGCCAGCAGCCTATCTACCTGGGGGCCCCAGCATTTT
-	TRBV10-2	TRBJ1-2	-	CASSEVLNKANYGYTF	TGCGCCAGCAGTGAGGTCTTGAACAAAGCTAACTATGGCTACACCTTC
-	TRBV19	TRBJ1-4	-	CASTGQGREKLFF	TGTGCCAGTACCGGACAAGGCCGGGAAAAACTGTTTTTT
-	TRBV7-9	TRBJ1-1	-	CASSERQAVNTEAFF	TGTGCCAGCAGCGAGAGACAGGCCGTGAACACTGAAGCTTTCTTT
-	TRBV14	TRBJ1-1	large	CASTPDGPAMNTEAFF	TGTGCCAGCACCCCAGACGGTCCAGCCATGAACACTGAAGCTTTCTTT
-	TRBV7-9	TRBJ2-3	-	CASSPRKQGRDTQYF	TGTGCCAGCAGCCCTCGTAAACAAGGGCGGGATACGCAGTATTTT
-	TRBV27	TRBJ1-4	-	CAAGVPTLELFF	TGTGCCGCCGGGGTTCCGACTTTGGAACTGTTTTTT
-	TRBV27	TRBJ1-3	-	CASRVQGSGNTIYF	TGTGCCAGCAGGGTACAGGGATCTGGAAACACCATATATTTT
-	TRBV5-6	TRBJ2-5	-	CASSLALAPRIQYF	TGTGCCAGCAGCTTGGCGCTAGCGCCTCGGATCCAGTACTTC
-	TRBV19	TRBJ1-2	-	CASSVTGLANYGYTF	TGTGCCAGTAGTGTTACAGGTTTAGCTAACTATGGCTACACCTTC
TRBD1	TRBV2	TRBJ2-7	-	CATSGQQLGEQYF	TGTGCCACCTCGGGACAGCAACTGGGCGAGCAGTACTTC
TRBD2	TRBV19	TRBJ2-1	-	CASSMFGLADTSYNEQFF	TGTGCCAGTAGTATGTTCGGACTAGCGGATACCTCCTACAATGAGCAGTTCTTC
TRBD1	TRBV28	TRBJ2-7	-	CASRTGGLNEQYF	TGTGCCAGCCGGACAGGGGGTCTCAACGAGCAGTACTTC
-	TRBV20-1	TRBJ2-7	-	CSADYLGEQYF	TGCAGTGCCGATTATTTGGGGGAGCAGTACTTC
TRBD1	TRBV5-1	TRBJ1-1	-	CASSLGTGKDTEAFF	TGCGCCAGCAGCTTAGGGACAGGGAAGGACACTGAAGCTTTCTTT
-	TRBV11-2	TRBJ2-7	-	CASSLGRAEQYF	TGTGCCAGCAGCTTAGGCCGCGCCGAGCAGTACTTC
-	TRBV4-1	TRBJ2-7	-	CASSLDSSYEQYF	TGCGCCAGCAGCCTCGACAGCTCATACGAGCAGTACTTC
TRBD1	TRBV7-2	TRBJ1-1	-	CASSLATGGTTEAFF	TGTGCCAGCAGCTTAGCTACAGGGGGCACGACTGAAGCTTTCTTT
-	TRBV10-1	TRBJ2-7	few	CARTARSYEQYF	TGCGCCAGGACGGCCCGCTCCTACGAGCAGTACTTC
TRBD1	TRBV30	TRBJ1-5	-	CAWKDRDGNQPQHF	TGTGCCTGGAAGGACAGGGATGGAAATCAGCCCCAGCATTTT
-	TRBV7-2	TRBJ2-5	-	CASSSLLSNQETQYF	TGTGCCAGCAGCTCCCTTTTGAGCAACCAAGAGACCCAGTACTTC
-	TRBV7-6	TRBJ2-1	-	CASSSDPEGYNEQFF	TGTGCCAGCAGCTCCGACCCTGAGGGTTACAATGAGCAGTTCTTC
-	TRBV4-1	TRBJ2-7	-	CASSPEDLRGLGIPPYEQYF	TGCGCCAGCAGCCCAGAAGACTTGAGGGGGTTAGGGATACCCCCCTACGAGCAGTACTTC
-	TRBV30	TRBJ1-5	-	CAWSKFSNQPQHF	TGTGCCTGGAGTAAATTTAGCAATCAGCCCCAGCATTTT
-	TRBV30	TRBJ1-6	-	CAWASLAAGPSPLHF	TGTGCCTGGGCCTCATTGGCAGCTGGGCCTTCACCCCTCCACTTT
TRBD1	TRBV5-1	TRBJ1-2	-	CASNPGQGLDGYTF	TGCGCCAGCAATCCGGGACAGGGTTTGGATGGCTACACCTTC
-	TRBV6-5	TRBJ2-5	few	CASSYSSGFRETQYF	TGTGCCAGCAGTTACTCTTCCGGGTTCAGGGAGACCCAGTACTTC
TRBD2	TRBV27	TRBJ2-2	-	CASSSPSGSWGGELFF	TGTGCCAGCAGTTCCCCTAGCGGGAGTTGGGGCGGGGAGCTGTTTTTT
-	TRBV6-1	TRBJ2-2	-	CASSADGTTGELFF	TGTGCCAGCAGTGCTGACGGAACAACCGGGGAGCTGTTTTTT